This TCR beta chain was recorded in a study of CD8 T cells in ankylosing spondylitis. Quantitative 5'-RACE with molecular barcodes produced the TCR beta libraries. TCRdb fed the 5' RACE reads into MiXCR, producing one record per CDR3 protein. The sample has under 170,000 distinct CDR3 sequences; 40% to 50% are singletons. Study-level results: A motif of fewer than ten highly homologous TCR beta variants was seen as apparently characteristic of ankylosing spondylitis blood. Researchers reportedly found disease-linked clones significantly enriched in matched ankylosing spondylitis synovial fluid. Prior work had noted some motif variants in reactive arthritis blood and synovial fluid.

In this sample, this clonotype turned up once. Its antigen is unidentified. The TCR originated in a male donor with ankylosing spondylitis. Material: synovial fluid, either unsorted or a sorted T cell fraction (not recorded which).

CDR3 sequence reads: CASRRHRIYTDTQYF. CDR3 sequence (DNA): TGTGCCAGCAGACGCCACAGGATTTACACAGATACGCAGTATTTT. The chain is built from TRBV12-3 or TRBV12-4 and TRBJ2-3, with D maybe TRBD1 (5 bases). V dropped 6 bases and J dropped 2 bases, with 15 bases sitting between them. The CDR3 runs 15 residues.